This T cell receptor beta chain was obtained from a study of CD8 T cells in ankylosing spondylitis (dated by TCRdb to 2016 to 2017). Regarding the complete study: T cell receptor beta repertoires were profiled in healthy donors and ankylosing spondylitis patients so that disease-linked TCR variants could be found. The full study cohort was made up of over 20 ankylosing spondylitis patients and 108 healthy donors. Peripheral blood was sampled, and synovial fluid was additionally collected from ankylosing spondylitis patients. Summary of the overall study and its limitations: Some TCR beta motif variants had previously been reported in synovial fluid and blood of reactive arthritis patients, which suggested common disease-initiation mechanisms. The disease-linked clones showed a CD8+ phenotype and occurred at relatively low frequencies in peripheral blood. According to the report, matched synovial fluid samples from ankylosing spondylitis patients were significantly enriched for the disease-linked clones. Blood from ankylosing spondylitis patients appeared to be characterized by a TCR beta motif composed of under ten highly homologous amino acid variants.

Remarks on this clonotype: Its antigen remains undetermined. The sample holds no much larger clone one base away, and base qualities are not on file.

According to the germline V gene (reference sequence), CDR1 reads DFQATT and CDR2 reads SNEGSKA. V and J are trimmed by 3 bases and 3 bases, and the gene matches miss 12 bases of the junction. Counted from cysteine to phenylalanine, this CDR3 has 16 amino acids. Only the CDR3 region is kept as DNA, spanning 48 bases read in frame from base 1. Sequencing used an Illumina HiSeq 2500. Quantitative 5'-RACE with molecular barcodes was the method used to prepare the TCR beta libraries. Per the source publication's procedure: A new computational method, built on a probabilistic model of VDJ rearrangement, was used to identify disease-linked TCR variants. The public reads were quality trimmed at Q25 with fastp and then assembled into clones with MiXCR by TCRdb, keeping productive beta chains. When rows share a CDR3 protein, they turn into one entry using the most common DNA and genes. The V and J calls follow TCRdb's processing rather than the paper's. In all, the sample holds around 130,000 distinct CDR3 sequences, and about 6.5% of those were seen once. 12% of the sample comes from the top ten.

Sequences were obtained from blood, either unsorted or a sorted T cell fraction (not recorded which). The receptor was derived from a male donor with ankylosing spondylitis or in good health (not recorded which). Recombination linked TRBV20-1 to TRBJ1-1; TRBD1 agrees with 8 junctional bases. The CDR3: CSASIPGGAGDTEAFF. The nucleotide sequence is TGCAGTGCTAGTATCCCAGGGGGCGCCGGGGACACTGAAGCTTTCTTT.